This T cell receptor beta chain was found in a study of Graves' ophthalmopathy and Graves' hyperthyroidism. Germline CDR1 and CDR2: SGHAT and FQNNGV. CDR3 length: 15 amino acids. The study excluded patients with other autoimmune diseases, uncontrolled infections, pregnancy or lactation. Study-level findings and limits: Ophthalmopathy progression prediction by the model yielded a sensitivity of 60% to 71% and a specificity of under 80%. Clonotypes were expanded in thyroid at above 0.001 frequency, and most also appeared in blood.

Transcripts of RNA were the source for amplifying TCR beta CDR3 regions. The workflow started with a first-round RT-PCR run with HTBI primers and then moved on to a second-round multiplex PCR. One entry per CDR3 protein results from TCRdb running MiXCR on the multiplex PCR reads. The sample yields about 550,000 distinct CDR3 sequences, roughly 40% seen once. On this clonotype: Its target is unknown. The junction and the germline gene differ at one end; a read error may be behind it.

The source material was peripheral blood or thyroid tissue (not recorded which). The clonotype originates from an adult man with Graves' hyperthyroidism. The chain recombines TRBV11-2 with TRBJ1-4; tentatively, D is TRBD1 (6 bases). The CDR3 nucleotides read TGTGCCAGCAGCCACCGGGACGGGGGGCACAACACCACATATTTT. Amino acids: CASSHRDGGHNTTYF.